The present T cell receptor (beta chain) was sequenced within a study of shared clonotypes between healthy human individuals. Findings of the study overall: For sorted subsets, rarefaction showed incomplete sequencing despite large depth. Naive subsets generally exceeded memory subsets in estimated richness.

All the donors were Caucasian adults who lived in Nashville, Tennessee. This CDR3 contains 11 residues. Per germline, CDR1 SGHRS and CDR2 YFSETQ. Trimming took 4 bases from V and 2 from J, leaving 2 bases between them. In this sample, this clone turned up once. What it binds is unknown. It was at deep level that the assay was run. Produced via immunoSEQ multiplex PCR; TCRdb's table is partial and in-frame only. This sample carries fewer than 1.6 million clones, around 98.5% of them seen once, and the ten largest clones take under 0.45%. Sequenced sample: naive CD4+ T cells sorted from blood. Subset in this sample: CD45RA+ positively selected. The rearrangement joins TRBV5-1 to TRBJ2-3; D ambiguous. The TCR originated in a man aged 25-45 years in good health. CDR3 bases: TGCGCCAGCAGCACCACAGATACGCAGTATTTT. This translates into CASSTTDTQYF. The variable domain in full, completed from reference TRBV5-1 and TRBJ2-3, reads KAGVTQTPRYLIKTRGQQVTLSCSPISGHRSVSWYQQTPGQGLQFLFEYFSETQRNKGNFPGRFSGRQFSNSRSEMNVSTLELGDSALYLCASSTTDTQYFGPGTRLTVL.